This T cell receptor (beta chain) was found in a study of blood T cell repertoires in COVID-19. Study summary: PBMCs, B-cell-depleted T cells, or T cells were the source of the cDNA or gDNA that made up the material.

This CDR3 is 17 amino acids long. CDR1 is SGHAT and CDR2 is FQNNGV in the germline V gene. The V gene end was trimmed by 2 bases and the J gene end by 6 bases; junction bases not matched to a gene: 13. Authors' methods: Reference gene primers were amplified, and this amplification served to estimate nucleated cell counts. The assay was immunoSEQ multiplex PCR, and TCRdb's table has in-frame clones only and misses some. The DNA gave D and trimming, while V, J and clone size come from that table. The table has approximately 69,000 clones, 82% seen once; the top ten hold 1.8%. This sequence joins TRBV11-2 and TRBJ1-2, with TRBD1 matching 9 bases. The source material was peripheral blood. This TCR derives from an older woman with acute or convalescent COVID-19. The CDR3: CASSLTSRGQGPDGYTF. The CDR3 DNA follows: TGTGCCAGCAGCTTAACGTCTCGGGGACAGGGACCGGATGGCTACACCTTC.